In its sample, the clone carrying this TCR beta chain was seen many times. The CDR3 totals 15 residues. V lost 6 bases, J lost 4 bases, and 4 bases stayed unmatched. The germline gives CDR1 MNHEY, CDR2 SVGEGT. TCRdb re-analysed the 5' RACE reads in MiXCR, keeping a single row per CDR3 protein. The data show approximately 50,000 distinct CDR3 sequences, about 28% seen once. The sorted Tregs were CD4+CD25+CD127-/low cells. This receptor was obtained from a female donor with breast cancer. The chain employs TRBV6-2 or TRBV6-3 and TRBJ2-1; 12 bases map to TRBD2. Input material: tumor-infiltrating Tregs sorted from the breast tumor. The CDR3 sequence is CASSLLAGGYNEQFF. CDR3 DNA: TGTGCCAGCAGCCTACTAGCGGGAGGTTACAATGAGCAGTTCTTC.